This T cell receptor beta chain was captured in a study of identifying expanded T cells in peripheral blood. Germline V CDR1 and CDR2: GTSNPN, SVGIG (reference sequence). CDR3 length equals 13 residues. The ends were cut back, 2 bases at V and 5 bases at J, with 12 bases in the middle. TCRdb keeps only in-frame clones here, not all; method: immunoSEQ multiplex PCR. The sample shows 80,000 to 90,000 clones, approximately 84% of them seen only once. Source material: blood. The TCR sequence derives from a person aged 18 to 69 in good health. This chain joins TRBV30 and TRBJ1-1; possible D gene TRBD1, 6 bases. The CDR3 loop reads CAWSRGRGTEAFF. CDR3 in DNA: TGTGCCTGGAGTAGGGGCAGGGGAACTGAAGCTTTCTTT.